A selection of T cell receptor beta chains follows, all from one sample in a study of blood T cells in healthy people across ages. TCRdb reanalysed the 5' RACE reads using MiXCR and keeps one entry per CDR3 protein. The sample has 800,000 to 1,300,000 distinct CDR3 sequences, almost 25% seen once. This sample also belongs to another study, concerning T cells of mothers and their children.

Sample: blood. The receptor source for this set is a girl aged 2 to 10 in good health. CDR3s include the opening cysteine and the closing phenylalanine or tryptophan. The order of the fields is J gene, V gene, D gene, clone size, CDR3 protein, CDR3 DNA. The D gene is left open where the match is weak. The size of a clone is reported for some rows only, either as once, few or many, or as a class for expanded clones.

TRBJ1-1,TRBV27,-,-,CASSLDGWGSGEAFF,TGTGCCAGCAGTTTAGACGGTTGGGGTAGCGGTGAAGCTTTCTTT
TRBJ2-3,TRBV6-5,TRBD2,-,CASSYYAGDGADTQYF,TGTGCCAGCAGTTACTATGCGGGAGACGGCGCAGATACGCAGTATTTT
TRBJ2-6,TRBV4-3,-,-,CASSQSWMPGVAGANDLTF,TGCGCCAGCAGCCAAAGCTGGATGCCGGGGGTAGCCGGGGCCAACGACCTGACTTTC
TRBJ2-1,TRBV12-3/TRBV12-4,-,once,CASRVTQDPPHNEQFF,TGTGCCAGCAGAGTTACCCAGGATCCCCCCCACAATGAGCAGTTCTTC
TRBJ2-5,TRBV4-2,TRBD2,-,CASSPRTSGRGGQETQYF,TGTGCCAGCAGCCCCCGGACTAGCGGGAGAGGTGGACAAGAGACCCAGTACTTC
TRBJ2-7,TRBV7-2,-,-,CASSSPFLDTYEQYF,TGTGCCAGCAGCTCCCCCTTCCTAGACACCTACGAGCAGTACTTC
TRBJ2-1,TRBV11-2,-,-,CASSRDEYEQFF,TGTGCCAGCAGCCGTGATGAATATGAGCAGTTCTTC
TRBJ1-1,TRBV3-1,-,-,CASSPVAEREAFF,TGTGCCAGCAGCCCGGTGGCGGAACGAGAAGCTTTCTTT
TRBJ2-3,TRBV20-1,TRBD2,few,CSARKAGISTDTQYF,TGCAGTGCTAGAAAAGCGGGGATCTCCACAGATACGCAGTATTTT
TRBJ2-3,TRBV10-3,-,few,CAISEATQDTDTQYF,TGTGCCATCAGTGAGGCTACCCAAGACACAGATACGCAGTATTTT
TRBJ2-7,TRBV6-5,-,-,CASSYSDGPYEQYF,TGTGCCAGCAGTTACTCGGACGGCCCCTACGAGCAGTACTTC
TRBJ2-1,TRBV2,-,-,CATIGGGSYNEQFF,TGTGCCACTATCGGGGGCGGGTCCTACAATGAGCAGTTCTTC
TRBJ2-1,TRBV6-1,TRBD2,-,CASSEALAGRSSYSANEQFF,TGTGCCAGCAGTGAAGCGCTAGCGGGACGTAGCAGCTATTCGGCTAATGAGCAGTTCTTC
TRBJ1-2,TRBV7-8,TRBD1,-,CASSFDRVYGYTF,TGTGCCAGCAGCTTCGACAGGGTCTATGGCTACACCTTC
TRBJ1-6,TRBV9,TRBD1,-,CASSPYDRGLDSPLHF,TGTGCCAGCAGCCCCTATGACAGGGGGCTGGACTCACCCCTCCACTTT
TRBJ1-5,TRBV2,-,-,CASSEQGMNQPQHF,TGTGCCAGCAGTGAACAGGGGATGAATCAGCCCCAGCATTTT
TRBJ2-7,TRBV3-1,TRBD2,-,CASSQDSGGSAYEQYF,TGTGCCAGCAGCCAAGACAGCGGGGGTTCGGCCTACGAGCAGTACTTC
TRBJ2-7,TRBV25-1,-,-,CASKRTGLGEQYF,TGTGCCAGCAAGAGGACGGGTCTGGGGGAGCAGTACTTC
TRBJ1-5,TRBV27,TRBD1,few,CASSPLGQGVGQPQHF,TGTGCCAGCAGTCCTCTGGGACAGGGTGTAGGTCAGCCCCAGCATTTT
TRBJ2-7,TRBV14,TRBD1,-,CASSQESGGLYEQYF,TGTGCCAGCAGCCAAGAATCAGGGGGCCTCTACGAGCAGTACTTC
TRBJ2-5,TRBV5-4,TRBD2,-,CASNRLAGNQETQYF,TGTGCCAGCAACCGACTAGCGGGGAACCAAGAGACCCAGTACTTC
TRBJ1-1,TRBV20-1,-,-,CSALRGTLNTEAFF,TGCAGTGCTCTCCGCGGGACTTTGAACACTGAAGCTTTCTTT
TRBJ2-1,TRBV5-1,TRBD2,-,CASSRTSGRGNEQFF,TGCGCCAGCAGCAGGACTAGCGGGAGAGGGAATGAGCAGTTCTTC
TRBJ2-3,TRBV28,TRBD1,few,CASRTGGDTDTQYF,TGTGCCAGCCGGACAGGGGGAGATACAGATACGCAGTATTTT
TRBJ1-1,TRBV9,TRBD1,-,CASSVAGQGTEAFF,TGTGCCAGCAGCGTAGCCGGACAGGGCACTGAAGCTTTCTTT
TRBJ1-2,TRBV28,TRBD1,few,CASSLRGTAYGYTF,TGTGCCAGCAGTTTACGGGGGACAGCTTATGGCTACACCTTC
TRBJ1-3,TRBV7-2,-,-,CASKQGRGNTIYF,TGTGCCAGCAAACAGGGTAGAGGAAACACCATATATTTT
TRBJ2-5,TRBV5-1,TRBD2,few,CASTRSGVEETQYF,TGCGCCAGCACCCGGAGCGGGGTAGAGGAGACCCAGTACTTC
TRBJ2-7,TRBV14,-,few,CASSHNLYEQYF,TGTGCCAGCAGCCACAACCTTTACGAGCAGTACTTC
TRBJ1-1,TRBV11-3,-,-,CASSEITTRSNTEAFF,TGTGCCAGCAGCGAAATAACGACTCGTTCGAACACTGAAGCCTTCTTT
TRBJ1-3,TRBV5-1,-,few,CASSRSPTYSGNTIYF,TGCGCCAGCAGTCGGTCCCCCACGTACTCTGGAAACACCATATATTTT
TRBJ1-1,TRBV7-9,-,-,CASKGKGTEAFF,TGTGCCAGCAAGGGGAAGGGGACTGAAGCTTTCTTT
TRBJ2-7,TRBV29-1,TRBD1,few,CSVPQGEGYEQYF,TGCAGCGTTCCTCAGGGGGAAGGCTACGAGCAGTACTTC
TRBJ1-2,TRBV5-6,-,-,CASSFGGRGPLSGYTF,TGTGCCAGCAGCTTCGGCGGGAGAGGGCCTCTAAGTGGCTACACCTTC
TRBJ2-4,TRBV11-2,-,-,CASSLQGMHGGAAKNIQYF,TGTGCCAGCAGCTTACAGGGGATGCATGGGGGGGCAGCCAAAAACATTCAGTACTTC
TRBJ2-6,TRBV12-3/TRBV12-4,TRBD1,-,CASSRRTGWSGANVLTF,TGTGCCAGCAGCCGACGGACAGGATGGTCTGGGGCCAACGTCCTGACTTTC
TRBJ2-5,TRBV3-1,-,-,CASSLGDGVDQETQYF,TGTGCCAGCAGCCTCGGGGATGGGGTCGACCAAGAGACCCAGTACTTC
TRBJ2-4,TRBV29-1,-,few,CSVGWLAKNIQYF,TGCAGCGTTGGGTGGCTAGCCAAAAACATTCAGTACTTC
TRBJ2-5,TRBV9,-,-,CASSVGRNQETQYF,TGTGCCAGCAGCGTTGGGCGGAACCAAGAGACCCAGTACTTC
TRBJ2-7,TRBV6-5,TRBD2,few,CASRGRGYEQYF,TGTGCCAGCCGCGGGAGGGGGTACGAGCAGTACTTC
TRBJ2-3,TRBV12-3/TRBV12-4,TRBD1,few,CASRRQGTDTQYF,TGTGCCAGCAGAAGACAGGGGACAGATACGCAGTATTTT
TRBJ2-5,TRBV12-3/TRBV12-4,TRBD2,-,CASSWGPSGGAQETQYF,TGTGCCAGCAGTTGGGGCCCCAGCGGGGGGGCCCAAGAGACCCAGTACTTC
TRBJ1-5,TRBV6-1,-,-,CASRLDPVDSNQPQHF,TGTGCCAGCAGGTTGGATCCGGTGGATAGCAATCAGCCCCAGCATTTT
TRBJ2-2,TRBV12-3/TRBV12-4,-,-,CASSSGRITGELFF,TGTGCCAGCAGTTCGGGACGGATCACCGGGGAGCTGTTTTTT
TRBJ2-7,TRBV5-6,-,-,CASSLTTVSEQYF,TGTGCCAGCAGCTTGACGACAGTTAGCGAGCAGTACTTC
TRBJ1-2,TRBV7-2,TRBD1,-,CASSFPGQGADGYTF,TGTGCCAGCAGCTTCCCGGGCCAGGGGGCTGATGGCTACACCTTC
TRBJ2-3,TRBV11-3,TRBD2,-,CASSPYGLAGGLSDTQYF,TGTGCCAGCAGCCCCTATGGGCTAGCGGGGGGGCTCTCAGATACGCAGTATTTT
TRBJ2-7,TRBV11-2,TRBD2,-,CASSLTGRGYEQYF,TGTGCCAGCAGCTTGACCGGGAGGGGGTACGAGCAGTACTTC